Detailed here is one T cell receptor (beta chain). This sample was taken from a study of blood T cell repertoires in COVID-19. About the research overall: COVID-19 samples, acute and convalescent, were from the United States, Italy and Spain.

Original processing methods: Nucleated cell number was recorded as an estimate derived from reference gene primer amplification. Data came from immunoSEQ multiplex PCR; TCRdb stores just in-frame clones and leaves some out. From that table come the V and J calls and clone size; the DNA was used to work out D and trimming. Of 90,000 or so clones in the sample, about 89% are singletons; the top ten hold approximately 17%. Material: peripheral blood. This clonotype was obtained from a human donor in a cohort sampled during active COVID-19.

CDR3 loop: CASSLAENYEQYF. The CDR3 coding sequence is TGTGCCAGCAGCTTAGCGGAGAACTACGAGCAGTACTTC. The chain has TRBV7-9 and TRBJ2-7; D not resolved. This CDR3 region has 13 residues. Between the trimmed V and J ends, which lost 0 bases and 3 bases, there was a span of 6 bases. Germline V gives CDR1 SEHNR, CDR2 FQNEAQ (reference sequence).